The sequence of this T cell receptor (beta chain) was determined in a study of vaccination and CD4 T cells after COVID-19. Sample treatment: approximately 9-day PBMC culture with coronavirus spike peptide pools or control peptides (ViraFEST assay). CD4+ T cells of the unexposed donor were collected before the COVID-19 pandemic (2011-2018). Oncomine TCR Beta short-read sequencing was applied to DNA from cultured CD4+ T cells. TCRdb re-called the PCR reads with MiXCR, one entry per CDR3 protein. The table records about 5,600 distinct CDR3 sequences, roughly 44% of them present only once. Trimming took off 3 bases at V and 7 bases at J, with 13 bases between the two ends. This CDR3 is 15 amino acids long. Germline values: CDR1 SNHLY, CDR2 FYNNEI. Study-level points and caveats: Convalescent patients gained a median approximately 86% of their reactive clones only post-vaccination. Sampling was limited to relatively few convalescent patients, with no early post-infection timepoints studied.

In regard to this clonotype: The antigen remains undetermined.

The sequencing sample was made of CD4+ T cells from blood, cultured in vitro. The sequence was collected from a human donor in good health. The V and J genes are TRBV2 and TRBJ1-6; TRBD1 is a possible D gene (5 bases). The CDR3 sequence: CASSDDRGDNSPLHF. DNA of the CDR3: TGTGCCAGCAGTGACGATCGAGGGGACAATTCACCCCTCCACTTT.